This T cell receptor beta chain is from a study of blood T cells in healthy people across ages (dated by TCRdb to about 2015). General notes on the study: Template switching captured roughly one uniquely barcoded TCR beta cDNA molecule per two T cells in model experiments. Age-related changes in TCR beta repertoire diversity were measured in the study by deep sequencing normalized with unique cDNA molecular identifiers. The study analyzed two additional independent replicas of 1 million unique cDNA reads from the same blood draw for two donors, one aged 18 to 29 and one aged 80 or older. Donors were grouped into four age groups: young (average roughly 17 years), middle-aged (less than 40), aged (around 56) and long-lived (around 80). To avoid experimental bias, donors of different ages were randomly spread across the sequencing lanes. What the authors observed across the whole study: As age increased, observed TCR beta diversity per million T cells dropped in a roughly linear way, and a significant reduction was already evident by age 40. Bulk unsorted PBMC profiling prevented conclusive comparison of naive and antigen-experienced compartments. The long-lived group showed more naive CD4+ T cells, fewer expanded clones and increased TCR diversity than the aged group, suggesting age selection. Total diversity estimates from one million sequenced T cells were considered lower bounds and underestimates. The percentage of naive T cells measured by flow cytometry correlated strongly with observed TCR beta diversity. The CMV infection status of donors was not known, potentially confounding age-related changes in expanded clonotypes.

Donors were a few dozen systemically healthy Caucasian individuals from Russia aged roughly 6 to 100 years. Ten milliliters of peripheral blood were drawn from each donor into EDTA-treated Vacutainer tubes. PBMCs were isolated by Ficoll-Paque density-gradient centrifugation, with at least 7 million obtained per sample. Total RNA was extracted from PBMCs with Trizol reagent, with at least 5.5 micrograms obtained per sample. Naive CD45RAhigh/CD27high T cell percentages were measured by flow cytometry on a PBMC aliquot from every donor. The CDR3 spans 15 residues, from the cysteine through the phenylalanine. The DNA shown is the 45-base CDR3, in frame from base 1. The germline V end is reduced by 5 bases and the J end by 5 bases; junction bases left unmatched: 11. The germline V gene encodes CDR1 SNHLY and CDR2 FYNNEI. Receptors were amplified or captured by 5' RACE. The listed sequencing device is Illumina HiSeq 2500. The second PCR ran for about 7 to 11 cycles and used a J-beta primer mix along with a sample-barcoded 5' primer. A template-switch 5' adaptor carrying 12 random nucleotides introduced a unique molecular identifier onto each TCR beta cDNA molecule. At least 3 million CDR3-containing paired-end reads were obtained from each sample. First-strand cDNA synthesis was performed from all RNA using the Mint cDNA synthesis kit, with priming by a TRBC-specific oligonucleotide. Following uracil-DNA glycosylase treatment, a first 18-cycle PCR with universal primers M1SS and BC2_uni_R was performed on all cDNA. Turning to the authors' computational methods: For normalization, 1 million high-quality reads, each with a distinct molecular identifier, were randomly selected from each sample. Instead of being binned into consensus sequences, reads with shared molecular identifiers were discarded. MiTCR, run with a Q25 quality threshold and the strictest error-elimination algorithm, handled CDR3 identification, clonotype clustering and error correction. Lower-bound total TCR beta diversity was estimated with a nonparametric unseen species model using Euler transformation. TCRdb trimmed the raw reads at Q25, called clones with MiXCR and kept productive beta chains. Entries that share a CDR3 protein sequence are merged under the most common genes and DNA. These V and J calls originate from TCRdb's pipeline instead of the authors' own analysis. Across this sample there are approximately 800,000 distinct CDR3 sequences, with roughly 50% seen only once. Approximately 40% of the sample is taken by the ten largest.

Turning to this clonotype: Its binding antigen is unknown. The sample holds no much larger clone one base away, and base qualities are not on file.

The specimen was blood. The sequence joins TRBV2 to TRBJ2-5; 7 junctional bases match TRBD1. The sequence came from an elderly man in good health. At the DNA level, the sequence is TGTGCCAGCAGTACCCCGACAGGGCGAAGGGAGACCCAGTACTTC. Translated, it gives CASSTPTGRRETQYF.